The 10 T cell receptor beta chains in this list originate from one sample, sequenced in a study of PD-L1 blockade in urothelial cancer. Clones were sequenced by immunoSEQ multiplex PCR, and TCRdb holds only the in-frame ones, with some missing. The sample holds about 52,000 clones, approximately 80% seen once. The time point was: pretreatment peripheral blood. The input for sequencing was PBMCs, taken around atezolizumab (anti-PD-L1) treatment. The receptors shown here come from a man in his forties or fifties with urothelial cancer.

The CDR3 DNA sequence: TGTGCCAGCAGTTTACGGGACAGGGGGGCCTACGAGCAGTACTTC. Protein sequence: CASSLRDRGAYEQYF. The genes are TRBV27 and TRBJ2-7; 11 nucleotides line up with TRBD1. J lost 2 bases, V lost 2 bases, and 2 bases had no gene match. From germline, CDR1 is MNHEY and CDR2 SMNVEV (reference sequence). CDR3 length: 15 amino acids.

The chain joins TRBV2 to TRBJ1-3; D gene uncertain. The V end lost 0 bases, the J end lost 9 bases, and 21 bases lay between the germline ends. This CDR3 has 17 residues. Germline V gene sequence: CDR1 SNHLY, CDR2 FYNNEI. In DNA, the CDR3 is TGTGCCAGCAGTGAAGCGCTTCAGGAGGGCCCAAATTTCACCATATATTTT. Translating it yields CASSEALQEGPNFTIYF.

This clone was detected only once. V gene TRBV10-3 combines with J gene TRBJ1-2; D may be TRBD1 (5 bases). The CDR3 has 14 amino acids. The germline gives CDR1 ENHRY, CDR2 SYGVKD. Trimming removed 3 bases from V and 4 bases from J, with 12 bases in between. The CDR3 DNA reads TGTGCCATCAGTGAAGGCAGGGCCGGCTATGGCTACACCTTC. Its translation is CAISEGRAGYGYTF.

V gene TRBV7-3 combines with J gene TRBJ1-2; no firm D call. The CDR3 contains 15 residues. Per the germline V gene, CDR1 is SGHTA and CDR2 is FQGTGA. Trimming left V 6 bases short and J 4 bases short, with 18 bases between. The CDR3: CASRINVGEIYGYTF. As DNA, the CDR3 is TGTGCCAGCAGAATAAACGTCGGAGAGATCTATGGCTACACCTTC.

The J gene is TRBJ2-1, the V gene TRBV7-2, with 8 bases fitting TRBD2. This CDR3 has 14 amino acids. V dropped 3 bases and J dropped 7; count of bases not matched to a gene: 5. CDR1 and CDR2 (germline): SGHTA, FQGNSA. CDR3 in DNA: TGTGCCAGCAGCTTTCGGACTAGCCGGAATGAGCAGTTCTTC. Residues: CASSFRTSRNEQFF. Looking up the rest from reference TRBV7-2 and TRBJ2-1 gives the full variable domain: GAGVSQSPSNKVTEKGKDVELRCDPISGHTALYWYRQSLGQGLEFLIYFQGNSAPDKSGLPSDRFSAERTGGSVSTLTIQRTQQEDSAVYLCASSFRTSRNEQFFGPGTRLTVL.

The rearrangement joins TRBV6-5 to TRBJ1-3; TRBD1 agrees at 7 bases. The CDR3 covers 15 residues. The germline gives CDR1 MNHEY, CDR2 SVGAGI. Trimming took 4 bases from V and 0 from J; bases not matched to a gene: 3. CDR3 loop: CASSWDSTSGNTIYF. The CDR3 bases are TGTGCCAGCAGTTGGGACAGCACCTCTGGAAACACCATATATTTT.

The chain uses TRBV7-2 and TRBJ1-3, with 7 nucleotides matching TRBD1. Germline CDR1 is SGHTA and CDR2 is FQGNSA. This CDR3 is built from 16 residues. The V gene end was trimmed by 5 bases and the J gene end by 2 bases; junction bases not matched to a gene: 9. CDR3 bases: TGTGCCAGCAGCCTGGTGGACCAGGGGGCTGGAAACACCATATATTTT. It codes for CASSLVDQGAGNTIYF.

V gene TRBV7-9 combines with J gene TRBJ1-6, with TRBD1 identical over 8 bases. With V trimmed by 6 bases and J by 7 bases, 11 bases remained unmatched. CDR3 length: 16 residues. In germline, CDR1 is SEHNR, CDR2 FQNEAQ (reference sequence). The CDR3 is CASSLKGTGLNSPLHF. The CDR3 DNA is TGTGCCAGCAGTCTGAAGGGGACAGGCTTAAATTCACCCCTCCACTTT.

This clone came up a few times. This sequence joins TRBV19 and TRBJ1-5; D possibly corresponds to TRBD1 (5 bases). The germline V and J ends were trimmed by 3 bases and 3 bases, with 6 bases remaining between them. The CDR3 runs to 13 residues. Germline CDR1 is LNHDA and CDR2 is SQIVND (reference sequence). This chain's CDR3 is CASSIRDNQPQHF. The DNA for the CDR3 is TGTGCCAGTAGTATCAGGGACAATCAGCCCCAGCATTTT.

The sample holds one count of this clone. CDR3 loop: CASSSRLAVGGTQYF. The CDR3, as DNA: TGTGCCAGCAGCTCCCGACTAGCGGTGGGGGGTACGCAGTATTTT. This chain uses TRBV5-5 with TRBJ2-3, with TRBD2 identical over 9 bases. Germline lookup yields CDR1 SGHKS and CDR2 YYEKEE (reference sequence). After removal of 3 bases from V and 8 bases from J, the junction contained 10 bases not matched to a gene. CDR3 size: 15 residues.